A single sample is the source of the 21 T cell receptor beta chains below, sequenced in a study of human T cells and chemical hapten exposure. Time point indicated: pre-sensitization, week 0. Treatment meaning: therapeutic diphenylcyclopropenone sensitization with weekly scalp DPC. TCRdb re-called the RACE reads with MiXCR, one entry per CDR3 protein. The sample holds about 110,000 distinct CDR3 sequences, 10% to 15% seen once. The sample in question was whole blood, obtained in connection with sensitization to the hapten diphenylcyclopropenone (DPC). All receptors come from a woman between 45 and 60 years old with alopecia areata. Some clones in this sample may be carry-over from other donors' samples.

The gene calls are TRBV5-1 and TRBJ2-1; 8 positions agree with TRBD1. The junction had 7 bases not matched to a gene; V was cut back by 4 bases and J by 7 bases. The CDR3 is made up of 14 amino acids. Germline CDR1 reads SGHRS; CDR2 reads YFSETQ. CDR3 nucleotide sequence: TGCGCCAGCAGCCAGGGGGCTGAGTATAATGAGCAGTTCTTC. This sequence encodes CASSQGAEYNEQFF.

CDR3 bases: TGTGCCAGCAGCCGAGGACTAGCGAGGAACAATGAGCAGTTCTTC. Protein product: CASSRGLARNNEQFF. The V call is TRBV28, the J call TRBJ2-1; 9 bases are a match to TRBD2. Trimming at V came to 6 bases and at J to 5 bases, leaving 8 bases not matched to a gene. The CDR3 contains 15 residues. From germline, CDR1 is MDHEN and CDR2 SYDVKM.

This clonotype was seen more than once but under ten times. This rearrangement joins TRBV28 to TRBJ2-7, with TRBD1 identical over 7 bases. V lost 6 bases and J lost 1; bases outside the gene matches: 6. The CDR3 contains 14 residues. Germline V lookup: CDR1 MDHEN, CDR2 SYDVKM. CDR3 sequence: CASSWRQGSYEQYF. In DNA, the CDR3 is TGTGCCAGCAGCTGGAGACAGGGATCCTACGAGCAGTACTTC. The variable domain in full, completed from reference TRBV28 and TRBJ2-7, reads DVKVTQSSRYLVKRTGEKVFLECVQDMDHENMFWYRQDPGLGLRLIYFSYDVKMKEKGDIPEGYSVSREKKERFSLILESASTNQTSMYLCASSWRQGSYEQYFGPGTRLTVT.

Written as DNA, the CDR3 is TGTGCCAGCAGTTTGGGGTTCGGAGACACTGAAGCTTTCTTT. Its translation: CASSLGFGDTEAFF. The rearrangement joins TRBV12-3 or TRBV12-4 to TRBJ1-1; no clear D gene. CDR3 size: 14 residues. V was shortened by 3 bases and J by 3 bases, with 11 bases between the two germline ends.

This chain joins TRBV7-9 and TRBJ2-7; tentatively, D is TRBD2 (5 bases). V dropped 8 bases and J dropped 3 bases, with 8 bases sitting between them. Per germline, CDR1 SEHNR and CDR2 FQNEAQ (reference sequence). This CDR3 has 11 amino acids. As DNA, the CDR3 is TGTGCCAGCGGGAGCGGCTACGAGCAGTACTTC. Translating it yields CASGSGYEQYF.

This CDR3 is CAISGDRGETQYF. The CDR3 DNA reads TGTGCCATCAGTGGTGACCGAGGGGAGACCCAGTACTTC. J is TRBJ2-5 and V is TRBV10-3; D is perhaps TRBD2 (5 bases). V lost 4 bases, J lost 5 bases, and 11 bases lay in between. The CDR3 length is 13 residues. Per the germline V gene, CDR1 is ENHRY and CDR2 is SYGVKD.

The chain couples TRBV18 to TRBJ2-5, with 8 positions matching TRBD1. The CDR3 loop spans 15 amino acids. V was pared by 1 base and J by 1 base, with 2 bases of the junction left unmatched. Germline V gives CDR1 KGHSH, CDR2 LQKENI. The CDR3 is CASSPRGQAQETQYF. The CDR3 bases are TGTGCCAGCTCACCACGGGGACAGGCCCAAGAGACCCAGTACTTC.

V is TRBV7-2 and J is TRBJ2-5; D uncertain. Germline CDR1 reads SGHTA; CDR2 reads FQGNSA. The CDR3 is made up of 14 amino acids. V lost 2 bases to trimming and J lost 4 bases, with 11 bases between them. The CDR3 bases are TGTGCCAGCAGCTTAAGTGGCAGACGAGAGACCCAGTACTTC. It codes for CASSLSGRRETQYF.

This clonotype was seen a few times. The chain recombines TRBV28 with TRBJ1-3; D is ambiguous. This CDR3 spans 12 amino acids. V was clipped by 3 bases and J by 3 bases, with 3 bases between them. Germline V gene lookup returns CDR1 MDHEN and CDR2 SYDVKM. The CDR3 sequence is CASSFHGNTIYF. DNA for the CDR3: TGTGCCAGCAGTTTCCATGGAAACACCATATATTTT.

This clonotype was recorded a few times. The V and J genes are TRBV2 and TRBJ2-5; D is undetermined. CDR1 is SNHLY, CDR2 FYNNEI, per germline. This CDR3 has 12 amino acids. V was clipped by 7 bases and J by 5 bases, with 11 bases between them. The CDR3 coding sequence is TGTGCCAGCAACCGGTCACCCGAGACCCAGTACTTC. This codes for CASNRSPETQYF.

The chain has TRBV5-1 and TRBJ2-3; 9 bases match TRBD1. Germline-derived CDR1 and CDR2 are SGHRS and YFSETQ. Unmatched junction bases numbered 7, after V lost 2 bases and J lost 6 bases. The CDR3 has 15 amino acids. In DNA form, the CDR3 reads TGCGCCAGCAGCTTCGGACAGGGGCAGGGGGATACGCAGTATTTT. Encoded protein: CASSFGQGQGDTQYF.

Many counts were recorded for this clonotype. The chain joins TRBV20-1 to TRBJ1-2; D remains unclear. CDR1 and CDR2 (germline): DFQATT, SNEGSKA (reference sequence). The CDR3 length is 15 residues. V lost 0 bases to trimming and J lost 4 bases, with 15 bases between them. CDR3 coding DNA: TGCAGTGCTAGAGATTTGAGTTCCAGTAGCTATGGCTACACCTTC. It specifies CSARDLSSSSYGYTF.

This clonotype occurred a few times. The chain recombines TRBV27 with TRBJ1-3; D ambiguous. Germline CDR1 reads MNHEY; CDR2 reads SMNVEV (reference sequence). The V end lost 5 bases, the J end lost 8 bases, and 16 bases lay between the germline ends. The CDR3 runs 14 residues. The CDR3 sequence: CASSDNSDLDTIYF. The CDR3 DNA is TGTGCCAGCAGTGATAACTCGGACCTTGACACCATATATTTT.

Many counts were recorded for this clonotype. The chain links TRBV28 to TRBJ1-5; D unclear. Germline CDR1 is MDHEN and CDR2 is SYDVKM. V dropped 5 bases and J dropped 4 bases, with 9 bases sitting between them. This CDR3 contains 13 residues. The CDR3 coding sequence is TGTGCCAGCAGTCTCCCCGGTAATCAGCCCCAGCATTTT. Its protein product is CASSLPGNQPQHF.

V and J are TRBV6-6 and TRBJ2-3; TRBD2 matches at 12 bases. This CDR3 contains 15 residues. Germline V CDR1 and CDR2: MNHNY, SVGAGI (reference sequence). J lost 6 bases, V lost 7 bases, and 8 bases had no gene match. This CDR3 reads CASTLLAGGVDTQYF. In nucleotides, the CDR3 is TGTGCCAGCACCCTCCTAGCGGGAGGGGTCGATACGCAGTATTTT.

This clonotype was seen a few times. This sequence joins TRBV5-1 and TRBJ2-7, with D uncertain. Germline lookup yields CDR1 SGHRS and CDR2 YFSETQ. The germline V and J ends were trimmed by 0 bases and 2 bases, with 9 bases remaining between them. The CDR3 has 14 amino acids. CDR3 bases: TGCGCCAGCAGCTTGGGGACGATTACCTACGAGCAGTACTTC. Translating gives CASSLGTITYEQYF.

This clonotype was seen a handful of times. The chain uses TRBV18 and TRBJ2-3; 10 positions agree with TRBD1. With 3 bases clipped from V and 4 bases from J, the junction kept 7 bases outside the gene matches. The germline V gene encodes CDR1 KGHSH and CDR2 LQKENI. This CDR3 contains 16 residues. CDR3 DNA sequence: TGTGCCAGCTCACCCCCCGGGACAGGGGTCCCAGATACGCAGTATTTT. The encoded protein is CASSPPGTGVPDTQYF.

This clonotype was observed a few times. The rearrangement joins TRBV10-3 to TRBJ2-7; D possibly corresponds to TRBD2 (6 bases). V was pared by 1 base and J by 2 bases, with 9 bases between. The germline V gene has CDR1 ENHRY and CDR2 SYGVKD. The CDR3 runs 14 residues. CDR3 DNA: TGTGCCATCAGTGAGTACAGGACTACCTACGAGCAGTACTTC. It translates to CAISEYRTTYEQYF.

The chain carries TRBV28 and TRBJ2-1, with TRBD2 matching 9 bases. The J segment lost 7 bases and the V segment lost 6 bases, leaving 10 bases of the junction unmatched. Germline V gene data show CDR1 as MDHEN and CDR2 as SYDVKM. This CDR3 is built from 15 residues. The CDR3 DNA follows: TGTGCCAGCAGCCGCGGGGGGGCCGGTTTAAATGAGCAGTTCTTC. It encodes CASSRGGAGLNEQFF. The full variable domain, rest sourced from reference TRBV28 and TRBJ2-1, is DVKVTQSSRYLVKRTGEKVFLECVQDMDHENMFWYRQDPGLGLRLIYFSYDVKMKEKGDIPEGYSVSREKKERFSLILESASTNQTSMYLCASSRGGAGLNEQFFGPGTRLTVL.

This clonotype was counted a few times. The CDR3 DNA follows: TGTGCCAGCAGCTTCCAGGGGCTAGCTAATTCACCCCTCCACTTT. As protein: CASSFQGLANSPLHF. The chain employs TRBV5-6 and TRBJ1-6; D possibly corresponds to TRBD1 (6 bases). CDR1 SGHDT and CDR2 YYEEEE come from the germline V gene. The CDR3 is 15 amino acids. V lost 2 bases and J lost 6, with 12 bases in between. The full variable domain, with the rest looked up from reference TRBV5-6 and TRBJ1-6, is DAGVTQSPTHLIKTRGQQVTLRCSPKSGHDTVSWYQQALGQGPQFIFQYYEEEERQRGNFPDRFSGHQFPNYSSELNVNALLLGDSALYLCASSFQGLANSPLHFGNGTRLTVT.

The J gene is TRBJ1-2, the V gene TRBV7-6; TRBD1 matches 7 bases. The V segment lost 8 bases and the J segment 8 bases; nucleotides outside the gene matches: 11. The CDR3 spans 13 residues. Germline CDR1 reads SGHVS; CDR2 reads FNYEAQ. As DNA, the CDR3 is TGTGCCAGCGGACAAGACAGGGCATACGGCTACACCTTC. Encoded protein: CASGQDRAYGYTF.